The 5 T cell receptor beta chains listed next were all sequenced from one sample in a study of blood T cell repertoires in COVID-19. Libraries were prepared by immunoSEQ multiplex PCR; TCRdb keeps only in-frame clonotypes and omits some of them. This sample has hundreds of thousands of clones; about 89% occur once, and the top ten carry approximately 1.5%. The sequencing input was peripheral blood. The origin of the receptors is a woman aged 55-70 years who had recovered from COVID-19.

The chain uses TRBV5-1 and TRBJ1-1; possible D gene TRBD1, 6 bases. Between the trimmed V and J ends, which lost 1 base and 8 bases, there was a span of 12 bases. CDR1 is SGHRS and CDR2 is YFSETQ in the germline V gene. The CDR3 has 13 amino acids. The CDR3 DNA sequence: TGCGCCAGCAGCTTGAGACAGGCCGCCGAAGCTTTCTTT. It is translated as CASSLRQAAEAFF.

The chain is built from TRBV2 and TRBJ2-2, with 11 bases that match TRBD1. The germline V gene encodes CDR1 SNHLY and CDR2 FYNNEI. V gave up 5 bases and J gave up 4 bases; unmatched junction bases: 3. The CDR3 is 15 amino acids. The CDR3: CASSTGTGGTGELFF. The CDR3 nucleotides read TGTGCCAGCAGTACCGGGACAGGGGGCACCGGGGAGCTGTTTTTT.

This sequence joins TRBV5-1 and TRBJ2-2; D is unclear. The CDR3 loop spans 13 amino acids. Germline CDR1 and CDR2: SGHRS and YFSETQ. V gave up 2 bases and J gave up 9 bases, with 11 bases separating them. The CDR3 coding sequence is TGCGCCAGCAGCTTAGTTAGCAGCAGGGAGCTGTTTTTT. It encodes CASSLVSSRELFF.

CDR3 nucleotides: TGTGCCAGCTCACCACCGGCAGGGCCACTCTACGAGCAGTACTTC. Protein product: CASSPPAGPLYEQYF. This chain uses TRBV18 with TRBJ2-7; maybe TRBD1 (5 bases). Germline loops: CDR1 KGHSH, CDR2 LQKENI. V lost 0 bases, J lost 3 bases, and 12 bases lay in between. The CDR3 has 15 amino acids.

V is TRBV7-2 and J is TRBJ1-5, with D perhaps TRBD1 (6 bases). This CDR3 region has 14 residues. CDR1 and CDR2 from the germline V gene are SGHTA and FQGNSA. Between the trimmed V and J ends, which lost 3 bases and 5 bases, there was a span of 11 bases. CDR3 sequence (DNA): TGTGCCAGCAGCTTCCCAGGGGAAGATCAGCCCCAGCATTTT. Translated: CASSFPGEDQPQHF. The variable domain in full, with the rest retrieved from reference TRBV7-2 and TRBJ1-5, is GAGVSQSPSNKVTEKGKDVELRCDPISGHTALYWYRQSLGQGLEFLIYFQGNSAPDKSGLPSDRFSAERTGGSVSTLTIQRTQQEDSAVYLCASSFPGEDQPQHFGDGTRLSIL.